This T cell receptor (beta chain) was captured by sequencing in a study of cytomegalovirus exposure and HLA in healthy donors. PCR used 60 Vbeta primers and 13 Jbeta primers. Sequencing used immunoSEQ multiplex PCR; TCRdb keeps in-frame clones, though not all of them. Of 150,000 to 200,000 clones listed, about 80% are singletons. CDR3 length: 13 amino acids. Unmatched junction bases numbered 1, after V lost 3 bases and J lost 5 bases. Germline V gene lookup returns CDR1 MGHRA and CDR2 YSYEKL. The sequence was collected from a man aged 25-45 years in good health and CMV-seropositive. This chain connects TRBV4-1 to TRBJ2-1; TRBD1 matches at 7 bases. Sequenced input: PBMCs. CDR3 region: CASSHGQDNEQFF. CDR3 bases: TGCGCCAGCAGCCACGGACAGGACAATGAGCAGTTCTTC.